The clone carrying this T cell receptor (beta chain) was seen a single time. Its antigen is currently unknown. Trimming cost V 8 bases and J 2 bases; bases outside gene matches: 8. The CDR3 is 15 amino acids. CDR1 and CDR2 (germline): MNHNY, SVGAGI (reference sequence). This sample is part of a study of Ad26.COV2.S vaccination and SARS-CoV-2 variants. Overall study context: Donor joined the COV1001 Ad26.COV2.S trial arm. Findings and limits, study-wide: TCR breadth and depth estimates may have understated total T cell responses. Reportedly, after vaccination the spike-specific CD8+ and CD4+ T cell responses displayed substantial breadth.

Treatment described: 15 to 20 received Ad26.COV2.S at low or high dose, single or two shots; 5 received placebo; per-sample allocation not given. Specimen acquisition occurred on day 63 following the initial vaccine or placebo injection. TCRdb's copy holds only in-frame clones and misses some; the assay was immunoSEQ multiplex PCR. The sample carries roughly 250,000 clones, around 85% recorded once. Here the sequenced sample was peripheral blood, taken in a trial of Ad26.COV2.S vaccine versus placebo. This TCR was sampled from a person between 18 and 60 years old who received the Ad26.COV2.S COVID-19 vaccine or a placebo. The chain links TRBV6-6 to TRBJ2-2, with 7 nucleotides matching TRBD2. DNA for the CDR3: TGTGCCAGCTCATTGGGGGGGGTTAACACCGGGGAGCTGTTTTTT. It encodes CASSLGGVNTGELFF.